This is a list of T cell receptor beta chains from one sample in a study of a mutant IDH1 vaccine in newly diagnosed glioma. No antigen has been assigned to these receptors. Repertoires were generated with immunoSEQ multiplex PCR, while TCRdb's copy carries only in-frame clones and drops some. Of about 31,000 clones in the sample, 60% to 80% were seen once. This sample comprised PBMCs, obtained from a glioma patient whose treatment included an IDH1 peptide vaccine. The source is a man aged 25 to 40 with glioma. The CDR3 runs from the conserved cysteine through the conserved F or W. D genes are given only for firm matches. Clone size is given for some rows only: seen once, a few or many times, or a class if the clone is expanded.

CDR3nt: TGCGCCAGCAGCCAAGTCGAGGGCAGGGCCCCCGGGGAGCTGTTTTTT
CDR3aa: CASSQVEGRAPGELFF
v_gene: TRBV4-1
j_gene: TRBJ2-2
abundance: NA
d_gene: NA

CDR3nt: TGTGCCAGCAGCTCAGTAGCGGGAGGGAAGGTGTCCTACAATGAGCAGTTCTTC
CDR3aa: CASSSVAGGKVSYNEQFF
v_gene: TRBV5-5
j_gene: TRBJ2-1
abundance: NA
d_gene: TRBD2

CDR3nt: TGCGCCAGCAGCCAAGAACTATGGGCGGGGGTTGAGCAGTTCTTC
CDR3aa: CASSQELWAGVEQFF
v_gene: TRBV4-1
j_gene: TRBJ2-1
abundance: NA
d_gene: TRBD2

CDR3nt: TGTGCCTGGGTCCCGGGGCAGGGGTACGCTGGGGCCAACGTCCTGACTTTC
CDR3aa: CAWVPGQGYAGANVLTF
v_gene: TRBV30
j_gene: TRBJ2-6
abundance: NA
d_gene: NA

CDR3nt: TGTGCCAGCAGCTATAGGAGCGGGGGGCAAGAGACCCAGTACTTC
CDR3aa: CASSYRSGGQETQYF
v_gene: TRBV7-2
j_gene: TRBJ2-5
abundance: NA
d_gene: TRBD2

CDR3nt: TGCGCCAGCAGCCAAGATGGCAGGGGGCGCGATGGCTACACCTTC
CDR3aa: CASSQDGRGRDGYTF
v_gene: TRBV4-1
j_gene: TRBJ1-2
abundance: NA
d_gene: TRBD1

CDR3nt: TGCGCCAGCAGCTTGGGGCGGGGGCCAGAAGTCTGGGCTTTCTTT
CDR3aa: CASSLGRGPEVWAFF
v_gene: TRBV5-1
j_gene: TRBJ1-1
abundance: NA
d_gene: NA

CDR3nt: TGTGCCAGTAGTATCGGAAGCGGGGGGGACACCGGGGAGCTGTTTTTT
CDR3aa: CASSIGSGGDTGELFF
v_gene: TRBV19
j_gene: TRBJ2-2
abundance: NA
d_gene: TRBD2

CDR3nt: TGTGCCAGCTCGAGCGCCGACACCGGGGAGCTGTTTTTT
CDR3aa: CASSSADTGELFF
v_gene: TRBV28
j_gene: TRBJ2-2
abundance: NA
d_gene: NA

CDR3nt: TGTGCCAGCAGCTTGAAGAGGGGGGGACTGAACACTGAAGCTTTCTTT
CDR3aa: CASSLKRGGLNTEAFF
v_gene: TRBV5-8
j_gene: TRBJ1-1
abundance: NA
d_gene: NA

CDR3nt: TGCGCCAGCAGCTTGAACGGTCAGGGAAGGGAGACCCAGTACTTC
CDR3aa: CASSLNGQGRETQYF
v_gene: TRBV5-1
j_gene: TRBJ2-5
abundance: NA
d_gene: NA

CDR3nt: TGTGCCGGGACAGGGCGGTCCTACGAGCAGTACTTC
CDR3aa: CAGTGRSYEQYF
v_gene: TRBV30
j_gene: TRBJ2-7
abundance: NA
d_gene: TRBD1

CDR3nt: TGTGCCAGCAGCCCTGAGGGTTACGAGCAGTACTTC
CDR3aa: CASSPEGYEQYF
v_gene: TRBV27
j_gene: TRBJ2-7
abundance: NA
d_gene: NA

CDR3nt: TGTGCCAGCAGTGTAGTACAAGAGACCCAGTACTTC
CDR3aa: CASSVVQETQYF
v_gene: TRBV25-1
j_gene: TRBJ2-5
abundance: NA
d_gene: NA

CDR3nt: TGTGCCAGCAGCTCACGGACACGACCGAACACTGAAGCTTTCTTT
CDR3aa: CASSSRTRPNTEAFF
v_gene: TRBV2
j_gene: TRBJ1-1
abundance: few
d_gene: NA

CDR3nt: TGCGCCAGCAGCCAAGAGTTGATCACCACTAGCGTCTTTAACACCGGGGAGCTGTTTTTT
CDR3aa: CASSQELITTSVFNTGELFF
v_gene: TRBV4-1
j_gene: TRBJ2-2
abundance: NA
d_gene: TRBD2

CDR3nt: TGTGCCAGCAGCCAGGATCCGGACCGGGGGTCTGGCTACACCTTC
CDR3aa: CASSQDPDRGSGYTF
v_gene: TRBV5-4
j_gene: TRBJ1-2
abundance: NA
d_gene: NA

CDR3nt: TGCGCCAGCAGCAGGACAGGCCAAAACACTGAAGCTTTCTTT
CDR3aa: CASSRTGQNTEAFF
v_gene: TRBV5-1
j_gene: TRBJ1-1
abundance: NA
d_gene: TRBD1

CDR3nt: TGTGCCAGCAGTGCCGGGACAGGGGGCGGCGGTCAGCCCCAGCATTTT
CDR3aa: CASSAGTGGGGQPQHF
v_gene: TRBV6-1
j_gene: TRBJ1-5
abundance: NA
d_gene: TRBD1

CDR3nt: TGCGCCATCGGAACAGGGAAGAACACTGAAGCTTTCTTT
CDR3aa: CAIGTGKNTEAFF
v_gene: TRBV10-2
j_gene: TRBJ1-1
abundance: once
d_gene: NA

CDR3nt: TGTGCCAGCAGCCCCATCAGGGTAAGGTCAGATACGCAGTATTTT
CDR3aa: CASSPIRVRSDTQYF
v_gene: TRBV9
j_gene: TRBJ2-3
abundance: NA
d_gene: NA

CDR3nt: TGCAGCGTCGAGGACGGATGGAGCTCCTACAATGAGCAGTTCTTC
CDR3aa: CSVEDGWSSYNEQFF
v_gene: TRBV29-1
j_gene: TRBJ2-1
abundance: NA
d_gene: NA

CDR3nt: TGTGCCAGCAGTTACGCGGCAGCCGAGAATTCACCCCTCCACTTT
CDR3aa: CASSYAAAENSPLHF
v_gene: TRBV6-6
j_gene: TRBJ1-6
abundance: once
d_gene: NA

CDR3nt: TGTGCCATCAGTGAGTCTTTGGGGGGCTTGGGACAGCCCCAGCATTTT
CDR3aa: CAISESLGGLGQPQHF
v_gene: TRBV10-3
j_gene: TRBJ1-5
abundance: NA
d_gene: NA

CDR3nt: TGTGCCAGCAGCTTCACTTACAATGAGCAGTTCTTC
CDR3aa: CASSFTYNEQFF
v_gene: TRBV5-4
j_gene: TRBJ2-1
abundance: NA
d_gene: NA

CDR3nt: TGTGCCAGTAGTAGAGGACAGGCCAATCAGCCCCAGCATTTT
CDR3aa: CASSRGQANQPQHF
v_gene: TRBV19
j_gene: TRBJ1-5
abundance: few
d_gene: TRBD1

CDR3nt: TGTGCCTGCAGACAGGGACTTGCTGAAGCTTTCTTT
CDR3aa: CACRQGLAEAFF
v_gene: TRBV30
j_gene: TRBJ1-1
abundance: few
d_gene: TRBD1

CDR3nt: TGTGCCAGCAGGGTCGACGGCCATGAGGACACCTTC
CDR3aa: CASRVDGHEDTF
v_gene: TRBV5-8
j_gene: TRBJ1-2
abundance: NA
d_gene: NA

CDR3nt: TGTGCCAGCAGCTTATATGGGCAGGGTGAAGCTTTCTTT
CDR3aa: CASSLYGQGEAFF
v_gene: TRBV11-2
j_gene: TRBJ1-1
abundance: NA
d_gene: NA

CDR3nt: TGCGCCAGCAGCTTGACGCGGATAGGAGAGACCCAGTACTTC
CDR3aa: CASSLTRIGETQYF
v_gene: TRBV5-1
j_gene: TRBJ2-5
abundance: NA
d_gene: NA

CDR3nt: TGTGCCAGCAGTAACCTAGCGGGAGTCGCAGATACGCAGTATTTT
CDR3aa: CASSNLAGVADTQYF
v_gene: TRBV6-5
j_gene: TRBJ2-3
abundance: NA
d_gene: TRBD2

CDR3nt: TGTGCCAGCAGTTACTTGTCTGGGACGGTCTCCTACGAGCAGTACTTC
CDR3aa: CASSYLSGTVSYEQYF
v_gene: TRBV27
j_gene: TRBJ2-7
abundance: NA
d_gene: NA

CDR3nt: TGTGCCAGCAGCGCGACTCTCGATACGCAGTATTTT
CDR3aa: CASSATLDTQYF
v_gene: TRBV11-2
j_gene: TRBJ2-3
abundance: NA
d_gene: NA

CDR3nt: TGTGCCAGCAGTGCCCGTTTCCTGACATTCTCGGAGGTGAACACTGAAGCTTTCTTT
CDR3aa: CASSARFLTFSEVNTEAFF
v_gene: TRBV6-1
j_gene: TRBJ1-1
abundance: NA
d_gene: NA

CDR3nt: TGTGCCAGCAGCGCCGGGACTAGCGGTGAAGAGACCCAGTACTTC
CDR3aa: CASSAGTSGEETQYF
v_gene: TRBV9
j_gene: TRBJ2-5
abundance: NA
d_gene: TRBD2

CDR3nt: TGCGCCAGCAGTGAGTTTGGAAGAAAAGGAAACTATGGCTACACCTTC
CDR3aa: CASSEFGRKGNYGYTF
v_gene: TRBV10-2
j_gene: TRBJ1-2
abundance: NA
d_gene: NA

CDR3nt: TGCGCCAGCAGCTTGGCTCAAGGGGAAGATACGCAGTATTTT
CDR3aa: CASSLAQGEDTQYF
v_gene: TRBV5-1
j_gene: TRBJ2-3
abundance: NA
d_gene: NA

CDR3nt: TGTGCCAGCAGCTTAGGGACGGAGAACACTGAAGCTTTCTTT
CDR3aa: CASSLGTENTEAFF
v_gene: TRBV7-9
j_gene: TRBJ1-1
abundance: few
d_gene: NA

CDR3nt: TGTGCCAGCAGCCGTGGACAGGTTCGGGTCGAGCAGTACTTC
CDR3aa: CASSRGQVRVEQYF
v_gene: TRBV7-9
j_gene: TRBJ2-7
abundance: once
d_gene: TRBD1

CDR3nt: TGTGCCAGCAGCTCGGGACCTAGCGGGGGGGCCTACGAGCAGTACTTC
CDR3aa: CASSSGPSGGAYEQYF
v_gene: TRBV13
j_gene: TRBJ2-7
abundance: NA
d_gene: TRBD2

CDR3nt: TGTGCCAGCAGCGACAGGACAGATACGCAGTATTTT
CDR3aa: CASSDRTDTQYF
v_gene: TRBV5-4
j_gene: TRBJ2-3
abundance: NA
d_gene: NA

CDR3nt: TGTGCCAGTTTAACCGGGACAGGGAATGAAAAACTGTTTTTT
CDR3aa: CASLTGTGNEKLFF
v_gene: TRBV2
j_gene: TRBJ1-4
abundance: once
d_gene: TRBD1

CDR3nt: TGTGCCAGCAGTTTTTTGGACAGCACTAATGAAAAACTGTTTTTT
CDR3aa: CASSFLDSTNEKLFF
v_gene: TRBV28
j_gene: TRBJ1-4
abundance: NA
d_gene: NA

CDR3nt: TGTGCCAGCAGCACAAACAGGGGGCGCGGGGAGACCCAGTACTTC
CDR3aa: CASSTNRGRGETQYF
v_gene: TRBV7-7
j_gene: TRBJ2-5
abundance: NA
d_gene: TRBD1

CDR3nt: TGTGCCAGCAGTAATTTACCCTCTAGCGGGGGGCAATCCTACGAGCAGTACTTC
CDR3aa: CASSNLPSSGGQSYEQYF
v_gene: TRBV2
j_gene: TRBJ2-7
abundance: NA
d_gene: TRBD2

CDR3nt: TGTGCCAGCTCACCGAGCAGACAGGGGCTCGACACCGGGGAGCTGTTTTTT
CDR3aa: CASSPSRQGLDTGELFF
v_gene: TRBV18
j_gene: TRBJ2-2
abundance: NA
d_gene: TRBD1

CDR3nt: TGTGCCAGCAGCTTCGGGGGACTAGCGGGAGATGAGCAGTTCTTC
CDR3aa: CASSFGGLAGDEQFF
v_gene: TRBV5-6
j_gene: TRBJ2-1
abundance: NA
d_gene: TRBD2

CDR3nt: TGTGCCAGCAGATTCCTTGGTTTAGCGGGGGGACGCTACGAGCAGTACTTC
CDR3aa: CASRFLGLAGGRYEQYF
v_gene: TRBV5-8
j_gene: TRBJ2-7
abundance: NA
d_gene: TRBD2

CDR3nt: TGTGCCAGCAGTAAACAGGAATATAACTATGGCTACACCTTC
CDR3aa: CASSKQEYNYGYTF
v_gene: TRBV25-1
j_gene: TRBJ1-2
abundance: NA
d_gene: NA

CDR3nt: TGTGCCAGCAGCCAAAAACTAGGGCTTAGCTACACCTTC
CDR3aa: CASSQKLGLSYTF
v_gene: TRBV14
j_gene: TRBJ1-2
abundance: NA
d_gene: NA

CDR3nt: TGTGCCTGGAGTAGCGGGGGAAATGGAGATACGCAGTATTTT
CDR3aa: CAWSSGGNGDTQYF
v_gene: TRBV30
j_gene: TRBJ2-3
abundance: NA
d_gene: TRBD2

CDR3nt: TGTGCCATCAGTGAGGGACAGGGGGCTCGGACTGAAGCTTTCTTT
CDR3aa: CAISEGQGARTEAFF
v_gene: TRBV10-3
j_gene: TRBJ1-1
abundance: NA
d_gene: TRBD1

CDR3nt: TGTGCCAGCAGCTCCTGGGGACTGTCAATGATAGAGCAGTTCTTC
CDR3aa: CASSSWGLSMIEQFF
v_gene: TRBV28
j_gene: TRBJ2-1
abundance: NA
d_gene: NA

CDR3nt: TGTGCCAGCAGCCTCTCCTCTAGATCTGAGCAGTTCTTC
CDR3aa: CASSLSSRSEQFF
v_gene: TRBV7-7
j_gene: TRBJ2-1
abundance: few
d_gene: NA